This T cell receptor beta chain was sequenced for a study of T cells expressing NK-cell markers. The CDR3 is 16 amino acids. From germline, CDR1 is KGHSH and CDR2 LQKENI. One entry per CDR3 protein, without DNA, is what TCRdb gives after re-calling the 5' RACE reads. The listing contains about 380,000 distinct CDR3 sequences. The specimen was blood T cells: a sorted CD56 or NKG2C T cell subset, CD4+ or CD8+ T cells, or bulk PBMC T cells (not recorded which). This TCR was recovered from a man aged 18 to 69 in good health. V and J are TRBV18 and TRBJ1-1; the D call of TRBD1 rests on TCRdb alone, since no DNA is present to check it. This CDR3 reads CASSRSGTGVNTEAFF.